The 26 T cell receptor beta chains below come from one sample, sequenced in a study of regulatory T cells in long-lasting Graves disease. Time point indicated: newly diagnosed GD, antithyroid drugs for less than 3 months. With RNA extracted from PBMCs as input, the TCR library was made. Investigators prepared the TCR beta libraries by applying iRepertoire HTBI primers and Arm-PCR of CDR3 regions. TCRdb fed the multiplex PCR reads into MiXCR, producing one record per CDR3 protein. The table includes around 480,000 distinct CDR3 sequences, about 16% detected once. The data also belong to a second study, concerning T cells in Graves' hyperthyroidism and ophthalmopathy.

Sequences were derived from peripheral blood mononuclear cells (PBMCs), sampled at new diagnosis, from a patient treated with antithyroid drugs. These receptors were obtained from a woman aged 35-60 years with Graves disease.

This clonotype was observed at least ten times. The chain carries TRBV11-3 and TRBJ2-5, with 11 bases identical to TRBD2. V dropped 5 bases and J dropped 3; count of bases not matched to a gene: 2. This CDR3 region has 14 residues. Germline-derived CDR1 and CDR2 are SGHNT and YENEEA. The CDR3 region has the DNA TGTGCCAGCAGCCAGACTAGCGGGGAAGAGACCCAGTACTTC. Protein sequence: CASSQTSGEETQYF.

This clonotype was found many times. This rearrangement joins TRBV12-3 or TRBV12-4 to TRBJ2-1, with D perhaps matching TRBD1 or TRBD2 (5 bases each). The CDR3 spans 14 residues. The germline V and J ends were trimmed by 3 bases and 2 bases, with 8 bases remaining between them. CDR3 coding DNA: TGTGCCAGCAGTTTTGGGGGACCCTACAATGAGCAGTTCTTC. Translated, it gives CASSFGGPYNEQFF.

Only a few counts were recorded for this clonotype. The chain is built from TRBV9 and TRBJ1-5, with a tentative D call TRBD1 (5 bases). CDR1 and CDR2 (germline): SGDLS, YYNGEE. V was pared by 0 bases and J by 0 bases, with 13 bases between. The CDR3 extends over 17 amino acids. CDR3 sequence reads: CASSVGSGPGSNQPQHF. CDR3 in DNA: TGTGCCAGCAGCGTAGGCTCAGGGCCGGGTAGCAATCAGCCCCAGCATTTT.

J is TRBJ2-7 and V is TRBV15; 8 bases map to TRBD1. This CDR3 comprises 14 residues. Looked up from germline, CDR1 is LNHNV and CDR2 is YYDKDF (reference sequence). V shed 4 bases, J shed 3 bases, and the junction held 5 bases outside the gene matches. CDR3 DNA: TGTGCCACCAGCACCGACAGGGGAAGCTACGAGCAGTACTTC. Translated: CATSTDRGSYEQYF. The complete variable domain, with remaining parts taken from reference TRBV15 and TRBJ2-7, reads DAMVIQNPRYQVTQFGKPVTLSCSQTLNHNVMYWYQQKSSQAPKLLFHYYDKDFNNEADTPDNFQSRRPNTSFCFLDIRSPGLGDTAMYLCATSTDRGSYEQYFGPGTRLTVT.

This clonotype appeared many times. The genes are TRBV12-3 or TRBV12-4 and TRBJ2-7; D not certain. Trimming shortened V by 3 bases and J by 6 bases, and 3 bases separated the two germline ends. This CDR3 contains 10 residues. In DNA, the CDR3 is TGTGCCAGCAGTTTCTCCGAGCAGTACTTC. Amino acid sequence: CASSFSEQYF.

The genes are TRBV5-1 and TRBJ1-2; D not certain. Germline V CDR1 and CDR2: SGHRS, YFSETQ. With 4 bases removed from V and 4 bases from J, the gap between germline ends came to 17 bases. The CDR3 runs to 15 residues. The CDR3 reads CASSPWEEGSYGYTF. DNA for the CDR3: TGCGCCAGCAGCCCGTGGGAAGAAGGATCCTATGGCTACACCTTC.

This clonotype was recorded many times. The gene calls are TRBV2 and TRBJ2-1, with TRBD2 identical over 7 bases. The trim removed 7 bases at V and 1 base at J, leaving 7 bases unmatched. The CDR3 is 15 amino acids. CDR1 and CDR2 from the germline V gene are SNHLY and FYNNEI. The CDR3 coding sequence is TGTGCCAGCATCCCGGGGGGAGTTTCCTACAATGAGCAGTTCTTC. Translated: CASIPGGVSYNEQFF.

This clonotype was observed a few times. V and J are TRBV7-2 and TRBJ2-7, with TRBD1 matching over 7 bases. The V and J ends lost 5 bases and 6 bases, in that order; junction bases with no gene match: 10. In germline, CDR1 is SGHTA, CDR2 FQGNSA. The CDR3 sequence is 14 residues long. In DNA form, the CDR3 reads TGTGCCAGCAGCCCAAACGACAGGGCGGGCGAGCAGTACTTC. Residues: CASSPNDRAGEQYF.

This clonotype was found many times. The V and J genes are TRBV29-1 and TRBJ2-5; 10 bases align to TRBD1. There are 16 residues in the CDR3. In germline, CDR1 is SQVTM, CDR2 ANQGSEA. Trimming at V came to 7 bases and at J to 5 bases, leaving 16 bases not matched to a gene. DNA of the CDR3: TGCAGCGCGTCCGCGGGTCCGGGACAGGGGAGGGAGACCCAGTACTTC. As protein: CSASAGPGQGRETQYF.

This clonotype was seen a handful of times. The genes are TRBV6-2 or TRBV6-3 and TRBJ1-1; D remains unclear. Trimming removed 7 bases at V and 3 bases at J, with 21 bases between. The V gene's germline CDR1 is MNHEY and CDR2 SVGEGT. The CDR3 extends over 16 amino acids. The CDR3 reads CASTPQLGFGDTEAFF. The CDR3 region has the DNA TGTGCCAGCACCCCCCAGCTCGGCTTTGGGGACACTGAAGCTTTCTTT.

The V gene is TRBV7-8, the J gene TRBJ2-4, with D perhaps TRBD1 (7 bases). Germline lookup yields CDR1 SGHVS and CDR2 FQNEAQ. Trimming removed 6 bases from V and 0 bases from J, with 15 bases in between. The CDR3 totals 16 residues. The CDR3 is CASSPGGMVAKNIQYF. Here the CDR3 DNA reads TGTGCCAGCAGTCCAGGGGGGATGGTAGCCAAAAACATTCAGTACTTC.

This clonotype has only a few counts. The CDR3 sequence is CASSSTGRNEAFF. The CDR3 nucleotides are TGTGCCAGCAGTTCCACCGGACGGAATGAAGCTTTCTTT. The chain has TRBV12-3 or TRBV12-4 and TRBJ1-1; D is uncertain. Trimming stripped 4 bases from V and 7 bases from J, with 13 bases between. The CDR3 sequence is 13 residues long.

V usage is TRBV28 and J usage is TRBJ1-1; possibly TRBD1 for D (6 bases). Germline V CDR1 and CDR2: MDHEN, SYDVKM. V was clipped by 7 bases and J by 1 base, with 22 bases between them. The CDR3 is made up of 17 amino acids. DNA of the CDR3: TGTGCCAGCATGACTCGGGTGGGGGGCGGTGGGAACACTGAAGCTTTCTTT. Translated, it gives CASMTRVGGGGNTEAFF.

Ten or more counts support this clonotype. CDR3 region: CASSPRLDSEAFF. The CDR3 DNA reads as TGTGCCAGCAGCCCCCGGTTGGACTCAGAAGCTTTCTTT. The chain recombines TRBV3-1 with TRBJ1-1, with D unclear. Looked up from germline, CDR1 is LGHDT and CDR2 is YNNKEL (reference sequence). The CDR3 extends over 13 amino acids. V was trimmed by 4 bases and J by 8 bases, leaving 14 bases between them.

The chain recombines TRBV5-6 with TRBJ1-3; possibly TRBD1 for D (5 bases). Germline V lookup: CDR1 SGHDT, CDR2 YYEEEE. V was clipped by 0 bases and J by 4 bases, with 14 bases between them. The CDR3 runs 16 residues. The DNA for the CDR3 is TGTGCCAGCAGCTTGGAACAGGCGGGAGTCGGAAACACCATATATTTT. This translates into CASSLEQAGVGNTIYF. The entire variable domain, with the rest obtained from reference TRBV5-6 and TRBJ1-3, is as follows: DAGVTQSPTHLIKTRGQQVTLRCSPKSGHDTVSWYQQALGQGPQFIFQYYEEEERQRGNFPDRFSGHQFPNYSSELNVNALLLGDSALYLCASSLEQAGVGNTIYFGEGSWLTVV.

Regarding this clonotype: The germline gene is not matched at one end of the junction; a read error may be the cause. The V gene is TRBV5-1, the J gene TRBJ1-1; D not resolved. The CDR3 is made up of 14 amino acids. Germline loops: CDR1 SGHRS, CDR2 YFSETQ. The CDR3 coding sequence is TGCGCCAGCAGCGCGCAACGGTGGAACACTAAAGCCTTCTTT. Encoded protein: CASSAQRWNTKAFF.

The chain uses TRBV27 and TRBJ1-4; D is possibly TRBD1 (5 bases). Germline values: CDR1 MNHEY, CDR2 SMNVEV (reference sequence). Trimming shortened V by 6 bases and J by 8 bases, and 19 bases separated the two germline ends. The CDR3 totals 15 residues. CDR3 protein: CASSLGTAGWEKLFF. DNA for the CDR3: TGTGCCAGCAGCCTTGGGACCGCCGGCTGGGAAAAACTGTTTTTT.

In this sample, this clonotype turned up many times. The chain is built from TRBV13 and TRBJ1-2; D is uncertain. Per germline, CDR1 PRHDT and CDR2 FYEKMQ (reference sequence). Trimming shortened V by 2 bases and J by 8 bases, and 12 bases separated the two germline ends. The CDR3 is 13 residues long. The CDR3 here is CASSLQSLGGYTF. For the CDR3, the DNA is TGTGCCAGCAGCTTACAGTCCTTGGGGGGCTACACCTTC.

The V gene is TRBV20-1, the J gene TRBJ2-1; 13 positions agree with TRBD2. Germline assignment: CDR1 DFQATT and CDR2 SNEGSKA (reference sequence). Trimming cost V 5 bases and J 8 bases; bases outside gene matches: 6. The CDR3 is 14 amino acids. The chain's CDR3 is CSAVLAGGLYEQFF. CDR3 sequence (DNA): TGCAGTGCTGTACTAGCGGGGGGGCTGTATGAGCAGTTCTTC.

V usage is TRBV5-1 and J usage is TRBJ2-1, with D hard to call. The CDR3 covers 15 residues. CDR1 is SGHRS and CDR2 is YFSETQ in the germline V gene. The V and J ends lost 0 bases and 0 bases respectively, with 7 bases between them. CDR3 in DNA: TGCGCCAGCAGCTTGGCATCTCTCTCCTACAATGAGCAGTTCTTC. Encoded protein: CASSLASLSYNEQFF.

This clonotype was counted a few times. The chain uses TRBV19 and TRBJ1-1; the D is unclear. Per the germline V gene, CDR1 is LNHDA and CDR2 is SQIVND (reference sequence). There are 14 residues in the CDR3. Trimming took 5 bases from V and 6 from J, leaving 16 bases between them. DNA for the CDR3: TGTGCCAGTAGTCTCCAACCGACCTATTCTGAAGCTTTCTTT. Protein product: CASSLQPTYSEAFF.

The CDR3, as DNA: TGTGCCAGCAGGCCACCCCCTAGCGGTGCCTACAATGAGCAGTTCTTC. This sequence encodes CASRPPPSGAYNEQFF. The gene calls are TRBV12-3 or TRBV12-4 and TRBJ2-1, with TRBD2 matching 7 bases. The CDR3 spans 16 residues. V gave up 6 bases and J gave up 2 bases; unmatched junction bases: 10.

This clonotype was observed at least ten times. J is TRBJ2-1 and V is TRBV12-5; 11 nucleotides align to TRBD2. Germline V gene sequence: CDR1 LGHNT, CDR2 FRNRAP. Unmatched junction bases numbered 6, after V lost 0 bases and J lost 5 bases. This CDR3 comprises 17 residues. The CDR3 here is CASGLVPGTSGNNEQFF. CDR3 nucleotides: TGTGCTAGTGGTTTGGTACCAGGGACTAGCGGAAACAATGAGCAGTTCTTC.

This clonotype was picked up a small number of times. The rearrangement links TRBV3-1 to TRBJ1-2; D may be TRBD1 (6 bases). V lost 1 base and J lost 8, with 11 bases in between. The CDR3 contains 13 residues. Germline V gene data show CDR1 as LGHDT and CDR2 as YNNKEL (reference sequence). This chain's CDR3 is CASSQVQGKGYTF. The CDR3 nucleotides read TGTGCCAGCAGCCAAGTGCAGGGGAAAGGCTACACCTTC.

The rearrangement joins TRBV7-9 to TRBJ2-7; 8 nucleotides line up with TRBD2. The V gene end was trimmed by 7 bases and the J gene end by 0 bases; junction bases not matched to a gene: 17. Germline CDR1 is SEHNR and CDR2 is FQNEAQ (reference sequence). The CDR3 totals 18 residues. The CDR3 nucleotides are TGTGCCAGCAACTTCCCTCGTTGGGTAGCGGGGAGCTCCTACGAGCAGTACTTC. Translation: CASNFPRWVAGSSYEQYF.

This clonotype was found many times. V is TRBV11-2 and J is TRBJ2-3, with D possibly TRBD1 on 5 matching bases. The CDR3 totals 15 residues. V was clipped by 5 bases and J by 6 bases, with 18 bases between them. Per germline, CDR1 SGHAT and CDR2 FQNNGV. The CDR3 DNA reads TGTGCCAGCAGCCTCTTTTACCGTGGGGCGGATACGCAGTATTTT. Protein product: CASSLFYRGADTQYF.